This T cell receptor beta chain was sequenced for a study of cytomegalovirus exposure and HLA in healthy donors. Data came from immunoSEQ multiplex PCR; TCRdb stores just in-frame clones and leaves some out. The sample holds fewer than 250,000 clones, 85% to 90% seen once. The CDR3 runs 13 residues. Trimming removed 6 bases at V and 5 bases at J, with 14 bases between. The V gene's germline CDR1 is SEHNR and CDR2 FQNEAQ (reference sequence). This sequence joins TRBV7-9 and TRBJ2-7; possibly TRBD1 for D (6 bases). This TCR derives from a man aged 18-30 years in good health and CMV-seronegative. Material: PBMCs. The CDR3 loop is CASSDTGIHEQYF. The CDR3 nucleotides read TGTGCCAGCAGTGATACAGGGATCCACGAGCAGTACTTC.